This paragraph covers one T cell receptor (beta chain) sequence. This clonotype came up many times. The specificity of this receptor is unknown. The input lacks base qualities; no much larger clone sits a single base away. The data were obtained in a study of T cell repertoires in cytomegalovirus infection (dated by TCRdb to about 2019). With regard to the full study: The HLA type of each donor mattered for the analysis, because public TCR beta signatures pointed to carriage of CMV infection along with the matching HLA type. Paper-wide results and their limitations: The ex vivo response was dominated by HLA-C-restricted CMV-specific TCR beta clonotypes, which also provided the single most frequent clonotype in two of eight donors. Cumulative frequency of public TCR beta family members discriminated carriers of CMV infection plus the relevant HLA type in this cohort and an independent approximately 340-donor cohort.

TCRdb names Illumina HiSeq 1500 as the instrument used. TCRdb itself trimmed the public reads at Q25 with fastp, ran MiXCR and retained productive beta chains. Every distinct CDR3 protein forms one entry, paired with its most common genes and DNA. Across this sample there are fewer than 550,000 distinct CDR3 sequences, with roughly 30% seen only once. The top ten constitute roughly 13% of the sample. V is shortened by 5 bases, J by 1 base, and the region joining them spans 12 bases. CDR1 and CDR2, per the germline V gene, are MDHEN and SYDVKM. Measured from the cysteine to the phenylalanine, the CDR3 is 15 residues long. The kept DNA is CDR3 alone, 45 bases in frame from the first base.

The sample was PBMCs. The chain uses TRBV28 and TRBJ1-5, and TRBD1 may be the D gene, going by 5 matching bases. The receptor was isolated from a human donor in good health (CMV status not recorded). Some clones in this sample may be carry-over from other donors' samples. The DNA reads TGTGCCAGCAGTCCCTCGTCAGGGAGCAATCAGCCCCAGCATTTT. This codes for CASSPSSGSNQPQHF.